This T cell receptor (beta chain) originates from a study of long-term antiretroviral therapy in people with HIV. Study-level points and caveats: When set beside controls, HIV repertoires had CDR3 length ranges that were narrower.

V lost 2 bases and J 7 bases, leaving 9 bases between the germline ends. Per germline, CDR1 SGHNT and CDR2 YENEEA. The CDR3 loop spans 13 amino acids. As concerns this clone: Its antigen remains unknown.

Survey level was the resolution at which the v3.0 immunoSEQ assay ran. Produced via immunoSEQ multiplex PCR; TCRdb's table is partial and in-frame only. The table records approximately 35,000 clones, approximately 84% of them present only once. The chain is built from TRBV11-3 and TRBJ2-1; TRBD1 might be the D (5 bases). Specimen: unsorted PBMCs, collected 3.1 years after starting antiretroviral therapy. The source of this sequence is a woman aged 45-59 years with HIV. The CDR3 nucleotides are TGTGCCAGCAGCTTATCAGGGAAGAATGAGCAGTTCTTC. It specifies CASSLSGKNEQFF.